This paragraph covers one T cell receptor beta chain sequence. The sample comes from a study of T cell repertoires in aging, cancer and after chemotherapy. TRB rearrangements spanning V, D and J were amplified using mixed TRB-A/B primers. TCRdb re-called the multiplex PCR reads with MiXCR, one entry per CDR3 protein. The data show about a thousand distinct CDR3 sequences, with roughly 21% seen just once and about an eighth held by the top ten. Germline lookup yields CDR1 SGHRS and CDR2 YFSETQ. The CDR3 has 16 amino acids. Deletions cut 4 bases from V and 0 bases from J, with 15 bases between. The template was genomic DNA from peripheral blood, not RNA.

The material sequenced was blood. The sequence derives from a human donor with a solid tumor. V and J are TRBV5-1 and TRBJ2-3; TRBD1 might be the D (6 bases). The CDR3 here is CASSPRQAGSTDTQYF. The CDR3 DNA reads TGCGCCAGCAGCCCTAGACAGGCGGGTAGCACAGATACGCAGTATTTT.